These 32 T cell receptor beta chains were sequenced from one sample in a study of blood T cell repertoires in COVID-19. TCRdb's copy holds only in-frame clones and misses some; the assay was immunoSEQ multiplex PCR. The top ten clones hold about 5.4% of a sample with more than 95,000 clones, about 82% of them seen once. The specimen was peripheral blood. These receptors came from a human donor in a cohort sampled during active COVID-19.

J is TRBJ2-3 and V is TRBV11-2; TRBD2 aligns across 10 bases. The CDR3 totals 15 residues. CDR1 is SGHAT, CDR2 FQNNGV, per germline. J lost 4 bases, V lost 5 bases, and 6 bases had no gene match. CDR3: CASSRLAGVPDTQYF. In DNA form, the CDR3 reads TGTGCCAGCAGCCGTCTAGCGGGAGTTCCAGATACGCAGTATTTT.

The rearrangement uses TRBV28 and TRBJ2-7; tentative D call: TRBD2 (6 bases). CDR1 and CDR2 from the germline V gene are MDHEN and SYDVKM. V lost 2 bases to trimming and J lost 0 bases, with 8 bases between them. This CDR3 comprises 14 residues. The CDR3 spells CASSLAGNSYEQYF. The CDR3 nucleotides read TGTGCCAGCAGTTTAGCGGGGAACTCCTACGAGCAGTACTTC. Looking up the rest from reference TRBV28 and TRBJ2-7 gives the full variable domain: DVKVTQSSRYLVKRTGEKVFLECVQDMDHENMFWYRQDPGLGLRLIYFSYDVKMKEKGDIPEGYSVSREKKERFSLILESASTNQTSMYLCASSLAGNSYEQYFGPGTRLTVT.

The V and J genes are TRBV5-1 and TRBJ1-4; D gene ambiguous. CDR3 size: 14 residues. Germline V gene sequence: CDR1 SGHRS, CDR2 YFSETQ. V shed 4 bases and J shed 4 bases, with 11 bases lying between them. The CDR3 loop reads CASSGGGDNEKLFF. CDR3 in DNA: TGCGCCAGCAGCGGTGGAGGAGATAATGAAAAACTGTTTTTT.

The chain joins TRBV11-2 to TRBJ2-1, with 9 bases aligning to TRBD1. J was trimmed by 6 bases and V by 3 bases; bases with no gene match: 12. CDR3 length: 17 residues. The germline V gene encodes CDR1 SGHAT and CDR2 FQNNGV. The CDR3 bases are TGTGCCAGCAGCTTGGGGGGTTACAGGGGGCCGCGCAATGAGCAGTTCTTC. This gives the protein CASSLGGYRGPRNEQFF.

The DNA of the CDR3 is TGTGCCAGCAGCGCCACTGGGGCAGGGCAAGGTGAAAAACTGTTTTTT. It encodes CASSATGAGQGEKLFF. The chain links TRBV9 to TRBJ1-4, with a possible D match to TRBD1 (5 bases). The CDR3 totals 16 residues. Per the germline V gene, CDR1 is SGDLS and CDR2 is YYNGEE. V lost 3 bases, J lost 7 bases, and 19 bases lay in between.

The chain carries TRBV3-1 (or the pseudogene TRBV3-2) and TRBJ2-5; 9 nucleotides agree with TRBD2. The germline CDR1 and CDR2 sequences are LGHDT and YNNKEL (reference sequence). This CDR3 comprises 14 residues. With 3 bases clipped from V and 3 bases from J, the junction kept 2 bases outside the gene matches. The CDR3 DNA sequence: TGTGCCAGCAGCCAGCGGGGGGGGGAAGAGACCCAGTACTTC. Protein product: CASSQRGGEETQYF.

The CDR3 DNA reads TGTGCCAGCAGCGTAGAGCCTTGGGCGGGTTACAATGAGCAGTTCTTC. Residues: CASSVEPWAGYNEQFF. The chain uses TRBV9 and TRBJ2-1; perhaps TRBD2 as D (5 bases). The germline V and J ends were trimmed by 0 bases and 4 bases, with 14 bases remaining between them. This CDR3 contains 16 residues. Germline V lookup: CDR1 SGDLS, CDR2 YYNGEE.

The V call is TRBV5-1, the J call TRBJ2-3; 11 bases align to TRBD2. The CDR3 covers 14 residues. V lost 5 bases to trimming and J lost 4 bases; unmatched junction nucleotides: 3. Germline V gene sequence: CDR1 SGHRS, CDR2 YFSETQ. CDR3 in DNA: TGCGCCAGCAGGACTAGCGGGACTTCAGATACGCAGTATTTT. Its translation is CASRTSGTSDTQYF.

The chain carries TRBV27 and TRBJ1-6; TRBD1 aligns across 7 bases. Per germline, CDR1 MNHEY and CDR2 SMNVEV (reference sequence). The CDR3 is 14 amino acids. Trimming cost V 6 bases and J 7 bases; bases outside gene matches: 6. The CDR3 region has the DNA TGTGCCAGCAGCCGACAGGGATGGAATTCACCCCTCCACTTT. Its protein is CASSRQGWNSPLHF.

The chain is built from TRBV19 and TRBJ2-5, with D tentatively TRBD2 (6 bases). From germline, CDR1 is LNHDA and CDR2 SQIVND (reference sequence). V lost 5 bases to trimming and J lost 5 bases, with 21 bases between them. This CDR3 has 16 amino acids. CDR3 coding DNA: TGTGCCAGTAGTCCAGGGTTCCTCGCGGAGGGGGAGACCCAGTACTTC. As protein: CASSPGFLAEGETQYF.

This sequence joins TRBV5-8 and TRBJ1-5; 9 bases are a match to TRBD1. V gave up 0 bases and J gave up 3 bases; unmatched junction bases: 4. The germline V gene has CDR1 SGHTS and CDR2 YDEGEE. CDR3 length: 16 residues. The CDR3 reads CASSLVGTGINQPQHF. The CDR3 DNA is TGTGCCAGCAGCTTGGTTGGGACAGGGATCAATCAGCCCCAGCATTTT.

The CDR3 DNA reads TGCGCCAGCAGCCCGGGGCCAGCGGGGGGTTTAGATACGCAGTATTTT. Translation: CASSPGPAGGLDTQYF. The V gene is TRBV4-1, the J gene TRBJ2-3; the match to TRBD2 covers 9 bases. This CDR3 comprises 16 residues. The junction had 10 bases not matched to a gene; V was cut back by 4 bases and J by 5 bases. Germline values: CDR1 MGHRA, CDR2 YSYEKL.

This chain links TRBV19 with TRBJ1-5; 7 nucleotides align to TRBD1. The length of the CDR3 is 17 residues. V lost 0 bases to trimming and J lost 3 bases; unmatched junction nucleotides: 8. CDR1 and CDR2 from the germline V gene are LNHDA and SQIVND (reference sequence). The CDR3 is CASSIDLGGTVNQPQHF. CDR3 coding DNA: TGTGCCAGTAGTATAGATCTAGGGGGGACAGTCAATCAGCCCCAGCATTTT.

The J gene is TRBJ2-1, the V gene TRBV7-6; TRBD2 matches at 9 bases. The CDR3 covers 14 residues. Germline CDR1 is SGHVS and CDR2 is FNYEAQ. The V gene end was trimmed by 8 bases and the J gene end by 7 bases; junction bases not matched to a gene: 9. CDR3 nucleotides: TGTGCCAGCGGTAAGGGACTAGCACAAAATGAGCAGTTCTTC. Its protein is CASGKGLAQNEQFF.

The gene calls are TRBV30 and TRBJ1-1, with 7 bases fitting TRBD1. The trim removed 0 bases at V and 10 bases at J, leaving 2 bases unmatched. This CDR3 comprises 11 residues. Looked up from germline, CDR1 is GTSNPN and CDR2 is SVGIG (reference sequence). This CDR3 reads CAWSVNRGAFF. DNA of the CDR3: TGTGCCTGGAGTGTAAACAGGGGAGCTTTCTTT.

The rearrangement links TRBV6-5 to TRBJ2-5, with D unresolved. Trimming removed 7 bases at V and 1 base at J, with 13 bases between. The CDR3 totals 14 residues. Germline lookup yields CDR1 MNHEY and CDR2 SVGAGI. CDR3: CASTSGTLQETQYF. CDR3 bases: TGTGCCAGCACCTCAGGTACCCTCCAAGAGACCCAGTACTTC.

DNA for the CDR3: TGCGCCAGCAGCTTCCCTTTAGCGGGAGGATTCCACAATGAGCAGTTCTTC. Amino acids: CASSFPLAGGFHNEQFF. The V gene is TRBV5-1, the J gene TRBJ2-1, with TRBD2 matching over 10 bases. The CDR3 is 17 amino acids. J gave up 5 bases and V 2 bases, and 10 bases lay outside the gene matches. Germline V CDR1 and CDR2: SGHRS, YFSETQ.

The V and J genes are TRBV6-6 and TRBJ2-1; D uncertain. The CDR3 totals 11 residues. Trimming took off 6 bases at V and 8 bases at J, with 8 bases between the two ends. Germline lookup yields CDR1 MNHNY and CDR2 SVGAGI (reference sequence). The CDR3 DNA is TGTGCCAGCAGCCGCCGGGATGAGCAGTTCTTC. Its translation is CASSRRDEQFF.

The sample holds one count of this clone. The chain uses TRBV15 and TRBJ1-4, with D tentatively TRBD1 (5 bases). The CDR3 runs 15 residues. Deletions cut 0 bases from V and 5 bases from J, with 10 bases between. In germline, CDR1 is LNHNV, CDR2 YYDKDF (reference sequence). The CDR3: CATSRDGRGNEKLFF. The CDR3 nucleotides read TGTGCCACCAGCAGAGATGGCCGGGGGAATGAAAAACTGTTTTTT. The full variable domain, in which reference TRBV15 and TRBJ1-4 provide the parts outside the CDR3, is DAMVIQNPRYQVTQFGKPVTLSCSQTLNHNVMYWYQQKSSQAPKLLFHYYDKDFNNEADTPDNFQSRRPNTSFCFLDIRSPGLGDTAMYLCATSRDGRGNEKLFFGSGTQLSVL.

The chain links TRBV7-6 to TRBJ2-3; 9 bases line up with TRBD1. In germline, CDR1 is SGHVS, CDR2 FNYEAQ. The J segment lost 3 bases and the V segment lost 5 bases, leaving 15 bases of the junction unmatched. This CDR3 region has 18 residues. The CDR3 sequence is CASSPRTGTGRGTDTQYF. For the CDR3, the DNA is TGTGCCAGCAGCCCCAGGACCGGGACAGGGAGAGGGACAGATACGCAGTATTTT.

The rearrangement joins TRBV28 to TRBJ2-1, with 8 positions matching TRBD2. Germline V gene lookup returns CDR1 MDHEN and CDR2 SYDVKM. V dropped 5 bases and J dropped 4; count of bases not matched to a gene: 10. The CDR3 runs 16 residues. In nucleotides, the CDR3 is TGTGCCAGCAGTAATCCCGGGACTAGGAAATACAATGAGCAGTTCTTC. It yields the protein CASSNPGTRKYNEQFF. Drawing the rest from reference TRBV28 and TRBJ2-1, the complete variable domain is DVKVTQSSRYLVKRTGEKVFLECVQDMDHENMFWYRQDPGLGLRLIYFSYDVKMKEKGDIPEGYSVSREKKERFSLILESASTNQTSMYLCASSNPGTRKYNEQFFGPGTRLTVL.

CDR3 DNA: TGCGCCAGCAGCTTGGCCGCTCAGGCTTTCTTCTCTGGGGCCAACGTCCTGACTTTC. It yields the protein CASSLAAQAFFSGANVLTF. J is TRBJ2-6 and V is TRBV5-1; D unresolved. Germline V lookup: CDR1 SGHRS, CDR2 YFSETQ. Trimming removed 0 bases at V and 0 bases at J, with 16 bases between. This CDR3 comprises 19 residues.

The genes are TRBV2 and TRBJ2-3, with TRBD2 matching 7 bases. The CDR3 runs to 16 residues. The germline V gene encodes CDR1 SNHLY and CDR2 FYNNEI. The V and J ends lost 4 bases and 0 bases, in that order; junction bases with no gene match: 7. The CDR3, as DNA: TGTGCCAGCAGTGGTAGGACTAGTCTTAGCACAGATACGCAGTATTTT. Its protein product is CASSGRTSLSTDTQYF.

The chain couples TRBV7-9 to TRBJ1-2; TRBD1 is a possible D gene (5 bases). Between the trimmed V and J ends, which lost 4 bases and 0 bases, there was a span of 9 bases. The germline CDR1 and CDR2 sequences are SEHNR and FQNEAQ (reference sequence). CDR3 length: 14 residues. The CDR3 region has the DNA TGTGCCAGCAGCTCGACAGATACTAACTATGGCTACACCTTC. Its protein is CASSSTDTNYGYTF.

The V and J genes are TRBV6-1 and TRBJ2-6; 8 bases are shared with TRBD1. V lost 4 bases to trimming and J lost 0 bases; unmatched junction nucleotides: 11. The CDR3 length is 19 residues. The germline V gene has CDR1 MNHNS and CDR2 SASEGT. CDR3 amino acids: CASSGVPGQAFSGANVLTF. The CDR3 DNA is TGTGCCAGCAGTGGGGTGCCGGGACAGGCGTTCTCTGGGGCCAACGTCCTGACTTTC.

The chain recombines TRBV11-2 with TRBJ2-1; 8 nucleotides line up with TRBD2. Germline assignment: CDR1 SGHAT and CDR2 FQNNGV. This CDR3 has 13 amino acids. The junction had 6 bases not matched to a gene; V was cut back by 5 bases and J by 9 bases. The CDR3 sequence: CASSQGLAAEQFF. Here the CDR3 DNA reads TGTGCCAGCAGCCAAGGACTAGCCGCTGAGCAGTTCTTC.

The table lists this clone with a count of one. This chain links TRBV6-6 with TRBJ2-7, with D possibly matching TRBD2 (6 bases). CDR1 is MNHNY, CDR2 SVGAGI, per germline (reference sequence). The V end lost 6 bases, the J end lost 0 bases, and 18 bases lay between the germline ends. The CDR3 runs 16 residues. The CDR3 region has the DNA TGTGCCAGCAGCTCCCCGGGGCGGGACGGCTCCTACGAGCAGTACTTC. This gives the protein CASSSPGRDGSYEQYF.

The chain has TRBV11-2 and TRBJ2-7, with 11 positions matching TRBD2. The V gene end was trimmed by 1 base and the J gene end by 3 bases; junction bases not matched to a gene: 8. In germline, CDR1 is SGHAT, CDR2 FQNNGV. The CDR3 length is 17 residues. CDR3 nucleotides: TGTGCCAGCAGCTTAGGACCTACCGGGACTAGCGGCTACGAGCAGTACTTC. Its protein product is CASSLGPTGTSGYEQYF.

The chain couples TRBV12-3 or TRBV12-4 to TRBJ2-7; 10 bases match TRBD1. V gave up 7 bases and J gave up 3 bases; unmatched junction bases: 3. The CDR3 consists of 13 residues. The CDR3 nucleotides read TGTGCCAGCAAGGGACAGGGGATCTACGAGCAGTACTTC. The encoded protein is CASKGQGIYEQYF.

The chain joins TRBV3-1 (or the pseudogene TRBV3-2) to TRBJ2-3, with TRBD1 as a possible D gene (8 bases). Germline V gene sequence: CDR1 LGHDT, CDR2 YNNKEL (reference sequence). Trimming took off 2 bases at V and 2 bases at J, with 14 bases between the two ends. CDR3 length: 16 residues. The CDR3 here is CASSQSGDRPTDTQYF. The CDR3 nucleotides read TGTGCCAGCAGCCAAAGCGGGGACAGGCCCACAGATACGCAGTATTTT.

The chain uses TRBV4-1 and TRBJ1-4; D not certain. The CDR3 covers 16 residues. The V end was cut by 1 base, the J end by 0 bases, with 9 bases between. Looked up from germline, CDR1 is MGHRA and CDR2 is YSYEKL. This CDR3 is CASSQVRRATNEKLFF. The CDR3 DNA sequence: TGCGCCAGCAGCCAAGTAAGGAGGGCAACTAATGAAAAACTGTTTTTT.

The V gene is TRBV18, the J gene TRBJ1-3; tentative D call: TRBD1 (5 bases). V was trimmed by 3 bases and J by 0 bases, leaving 12 bases between them. The germline CDR1 and CDR2 sequences are KGHSH and LQKENI. The CDR3 length is 16 residues. In DNA, the CDR3 is TGTGCCAGCTCACCGACGACAGTTAGCTCTGGAAACACCATATATTTT. This gives the protein CASSPTTVSSGNTIYF. The full variable domain, its missing parts supplied by reference TRBV18 and TRBJ1-3, is NAGVMQNPRHLVRRRGQEARLRCSPMKGHSHVYWYRQLPEEGLKFMVYLQKENIIDESGMPKERFSAEFPKEGPSILRIQQVVRGDSAAYFCASSPTTVSSGNTIYFGEGSWLTVV.